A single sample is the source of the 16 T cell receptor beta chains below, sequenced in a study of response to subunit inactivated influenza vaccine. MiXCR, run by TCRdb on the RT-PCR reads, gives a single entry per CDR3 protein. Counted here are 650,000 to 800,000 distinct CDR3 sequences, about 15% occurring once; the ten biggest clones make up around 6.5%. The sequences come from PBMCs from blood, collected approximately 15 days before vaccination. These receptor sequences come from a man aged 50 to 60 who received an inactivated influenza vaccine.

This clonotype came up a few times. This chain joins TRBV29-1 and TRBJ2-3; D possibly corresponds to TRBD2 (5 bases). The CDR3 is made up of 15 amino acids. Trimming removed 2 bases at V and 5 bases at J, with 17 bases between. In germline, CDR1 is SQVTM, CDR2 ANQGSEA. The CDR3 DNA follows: TGCAGCGTTGAACGGGGTTCCACCACCATAGATACGCAGTATTTT. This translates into CSVERGSTTIDTQYF.

The CDR3 is CASSASVGSTDTQYF. The DNA for the CDR3 is TGTGCCAGCAGCGCTAGCGTCGGATCCACAGATACGCAGTATTTT. The chain links TRBV9 to TRBJ2-3; tentatively, D is TRBD2 (6 bases). CDR3 length equals 15 residues. Germline V CDR1 and CDR2: SGDLS, YYNGEE. The V and J ends lost 3 bases and 2 bases respectively, with 13 bases between them.

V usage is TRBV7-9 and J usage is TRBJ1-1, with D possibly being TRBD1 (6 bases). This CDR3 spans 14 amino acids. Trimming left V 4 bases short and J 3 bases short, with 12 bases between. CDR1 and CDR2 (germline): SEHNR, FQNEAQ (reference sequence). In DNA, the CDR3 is TGTGCCAGCAGCTCTATTAACAGGGACACTGAAGCTTTCTTT. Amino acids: CASSSINRDTEAFF.

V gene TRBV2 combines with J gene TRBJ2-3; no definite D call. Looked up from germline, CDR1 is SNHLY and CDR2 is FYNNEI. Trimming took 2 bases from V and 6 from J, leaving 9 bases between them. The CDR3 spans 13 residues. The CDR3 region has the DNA TGTGCCAGCAGTGAAATTGTCCCCGATACGCAGTATTTT. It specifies CASSEIVPDTQYF.

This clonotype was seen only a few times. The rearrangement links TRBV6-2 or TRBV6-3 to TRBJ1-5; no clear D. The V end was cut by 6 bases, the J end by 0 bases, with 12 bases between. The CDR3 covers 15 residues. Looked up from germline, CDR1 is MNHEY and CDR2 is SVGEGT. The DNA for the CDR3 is TGTGCCAGCAGGCCCCTCTCGGATAGCAATCAGCCCCAGCATTTT. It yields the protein CASRPLSDSNQPQHF.

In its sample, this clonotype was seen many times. The CDR3: CSVEVGEDEQYF. In nucleotides, the CDR3 is TGCAGCGTTGAAGTCGGGGAGGACGAGCAGTACTTC. The V gene is TRBV29-1, the J gene TRBJ2-7; TRBD2 is a possible D gene (6 bases). Germline V gene lookup returns CDR1 SQVTM and CDR2 ANQGSEA. Trimming removed 1 base at V and 5 bases at J, with 9 bases between. This CDR3 has 12 residues.

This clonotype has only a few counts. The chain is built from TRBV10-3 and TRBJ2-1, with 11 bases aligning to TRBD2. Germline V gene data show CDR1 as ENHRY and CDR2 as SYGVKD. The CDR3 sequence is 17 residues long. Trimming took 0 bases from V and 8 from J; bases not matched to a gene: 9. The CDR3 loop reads CAISESGLAGGSYEQFF. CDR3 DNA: TGTGCCATCAGTGAGTCGGGGCTAGCGGGGGGATCATATGAGCAGTTCTTC.

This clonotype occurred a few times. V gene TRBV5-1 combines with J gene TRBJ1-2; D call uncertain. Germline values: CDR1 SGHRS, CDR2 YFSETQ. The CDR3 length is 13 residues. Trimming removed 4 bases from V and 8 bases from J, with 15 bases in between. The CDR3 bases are TGCGCCAGCAGCCCCGGCCCCCTCGCCGGCTACACCTTC. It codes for CASSPGPLAGYTF.

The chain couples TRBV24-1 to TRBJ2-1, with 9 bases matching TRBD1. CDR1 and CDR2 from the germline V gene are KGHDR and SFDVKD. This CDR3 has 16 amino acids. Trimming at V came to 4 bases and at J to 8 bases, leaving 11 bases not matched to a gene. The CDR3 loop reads CATSEPDRGGRYEQFF. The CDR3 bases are TGTGCCACCAGTGAACCTGACAGGGGGGGTAGGTATGAGCAGTTCTTC.

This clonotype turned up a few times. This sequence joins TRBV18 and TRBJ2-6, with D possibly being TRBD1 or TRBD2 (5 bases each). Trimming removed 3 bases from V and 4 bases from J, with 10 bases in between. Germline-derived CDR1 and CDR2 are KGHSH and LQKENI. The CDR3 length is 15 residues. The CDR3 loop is CASSPGPTGANVLTF. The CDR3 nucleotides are TGTGCCAGCTCACCGGGACCCACGGGGGCCAACGTCCTGACTTTC.

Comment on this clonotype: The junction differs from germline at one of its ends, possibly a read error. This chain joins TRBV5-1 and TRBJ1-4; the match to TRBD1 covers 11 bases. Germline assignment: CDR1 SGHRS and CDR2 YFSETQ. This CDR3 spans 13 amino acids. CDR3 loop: CASSWGTGGEKLF. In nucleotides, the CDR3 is TGCGCCAGCAGCTGGGGGACAGGGGGTGAAAAACTGTTT.

The CDR3: CSVGTGFYEQYF. Here the CDR3 DNA reads TGCAGCGTTGGGACAGGGTTTTACGAGCAGTACTTC. V is TRBV29-1 and J is TRBJ2-7, with 8 bases aligning to TRBD1. This CDR3 comprises 12 residues. Germline CDR1 reads SQVTM; CDR2 reads ANQGSEA. The junction had 3 bases not matched to a gene; V was cut back by 4 bases and J by 4 bases.

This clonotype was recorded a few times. Here the CDR3 DNA reads TGTGCCAGCAGCCTTCCGGGGGCCGCCTACAATGAGCAGTTCTTC. It is translated as CASSLPGAAYNEQFF. This chain uses TRBV7-2 with TRBJ2-1; D possibly matches TRBD1 or TRBD2 (6 bases each). The V and J ends lost 5 bases and 2 bases respectively, with 13 bases between them. The CDR3 covers 15 residues. Germline CDR1 is SGHTA and CDR2 is FQGNSA.

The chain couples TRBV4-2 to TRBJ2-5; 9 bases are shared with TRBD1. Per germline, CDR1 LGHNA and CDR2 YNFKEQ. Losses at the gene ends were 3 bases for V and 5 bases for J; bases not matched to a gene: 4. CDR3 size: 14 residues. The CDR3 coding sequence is TGTGCCAGCAGCCATCGGACAGGGGACGAGACCCAGTACTTC. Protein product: CASSHRTGDETQYF.

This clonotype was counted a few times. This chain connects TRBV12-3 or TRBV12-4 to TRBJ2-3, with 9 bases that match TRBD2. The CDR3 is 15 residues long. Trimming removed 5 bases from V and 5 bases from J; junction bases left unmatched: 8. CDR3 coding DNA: TGTGCCAGCAGTGCCCAAAGCGGGAGGCAAGATACGCAGTATTTT. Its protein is CASSAQSGRQDTQYF.

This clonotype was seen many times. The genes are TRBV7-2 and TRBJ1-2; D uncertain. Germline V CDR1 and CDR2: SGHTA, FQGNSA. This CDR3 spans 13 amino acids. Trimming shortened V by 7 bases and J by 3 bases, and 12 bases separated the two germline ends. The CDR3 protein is CASTTAGDYGYTF. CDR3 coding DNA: TGTGCCAGCACCACCGCGGGTGACTATGGCTACACCTTC.